This T cell receptor beta chain was profiled in a study of cytotoxic CD8 clonotypes in ibrutinib-treated CLL. Findings and caveats of the study: Patients showed higher baseline clonality than age-matched healthy donors, and it tracked circulating CD8+ T-cell counts.

This clone was seen just once. Its target is unknown. Using immunoSEQ multiplex PCR, the repertoire was profiled, and TCRdb retains in-frame clones only, with some absent. Of more than 110,000 clones in the sample, about 84% were seen once. Looked up from germline, CDR1 is LNHNV and CDR2 is YYDKDF (reference sequence). The CDR3 runs 15 residues. V was pared by 1 base and J by 2 bases, with 11 bases between. The receptor was isolated from a human donor with chronic lymphocytic leukemia. Sequenced material: PBMCs, taken after 36 months of ibrutinib treatment. The chain joins TRBV15 to TRBJ1-1, with D unresolved. CDR3: CATSRVGRSNTEAFF. CDR3 DNA: TGTGCCACCAGCAGAGTTGGGAGATCTAACACTGAAGCTTTCTTT.